The source of this T cell receptor beta chain is a study of blood T cell repertoires in COVID-19. Across the whole study: From the United States, Italy and Spain came samples of acute and convalescent COVID-19. Sources were T cells, B-cell-depleted T cells, or PBMCs; the material itself was cDNA or gDNA.

Under the authors' procedure: Amplification from reference gene primers served as the basis for estimated nucleated cell counts. Libraries were prepared by immunoSEQ multiplex PCR; TCRdb keeps only in-frame clonotypes and omits some of them. V and J calls and clone size come straight from that table; D and trimming were deduced from the DNA. Counted here are 70,000 to 100,000 clones, around 90% occurring once; the ten biggest clones make up 15% to 20%. While infection was still active, Seattle patients were enrolled and then followed longitudinally. The CDR3 sequence is 16 residues long. Germline CDR1 and CDR2: MNHEY and SVGAGI. V shed 2 bases and J shed 5 bases, with 18 bases lying between them. This clone was recorded once.

The chain recombines TRBV6-5 with TRBJ2-5; possible D gene TRBD2, 7 bases. The source material was peripheral blood. The source is a woman between 55 and 75 years old with COVID-19, enrolled during active disease. The CDR3 region has the DNA TGTGCCAGCAGTTACGGGAGGGGGAGGTTAGGGGAGACCCAGTACTTC. It yields the protein CASSYGRGRLGETQYF.